The 9 T cell receptor beta chains in this list originate from one sample, sequenced in a study of CD8+ T cells in alopecia areata. Extraction and reverse transcription of RNA yielded cDNA as the sequencing template. Sequenced by immunoSEQ multiplex PCR; TCRdb stores in-frame clones only, minus some. Altogether around 110,000 clones were found in the sample, and no singletons occur. The sample comprised lesional skin. Receptors were obtained from a C3H/HeJ mouse with alopecia areata. Mice of this strain are of MHC haplotype H2-k.

For this clone: The listed genes are named as in mouse. With the read ending 4 residues before the CDR3 end, the germline J gene is used to fill in that end. The rearrangement uses TRBV13-3 and TRBJ2-7; weak D call: TRBD1 (7 bases). The CDR3 loop spans 16 amino acids. Germline lookup yields CDR1 NNHDY and CDR2 SYVADS. With 0 bases removed from V and 0 bases from J, the gap between germline ends came to 13 bases. CDR3 DNA, as far as it was read: TGTGCCAGCAGTGATGCAGAGGGGGCGAGCTCCTAT. This sequence encodes CASSDAEGASSY. The CDR3 in full is CASSDAEGASSYEQYF.

This clone has a handful of counts. Mouse gene names apply. The missing CDR3 end, 4 residues past where the read stops, is filled in from the germline J gene. The chain carries TRBV13-3 and TRBJ2-3, with D perhaps matching TRBD1 (5 bases). The CDR3 covers 15 residues. The ends were cut back, 2 bases at V and 0 bases at J, with 10 bases in the middle. Germline CDR1 and CDR2: NNHDY and SYVADS. Incomplete CDR3 DNA: TGTGCCAGCAGTGAGATAAGGGGAAGTGCAGAA. This translates into CASSEIRGSAE. The complete CDR3 reads CASSEIRGSAETLYF.

This clone was observed a few times. Any gene name here is a mouse gene name. The CDR3 goes on 4 residues after the read ends, and that part is filled in from the germline J gene. The genes are TRBV13-1 and TRBJ2-1; TRBD2 agrees at 10 bases. CDR3 length equals 16 residues. V gave up 0 bases and J gave up 4 bases; unmatched junction bases: 4. Germline CDR1 reads NSHNY; CDR2 reads SYGAGN. The sequenced part of the CDR3 DNA is TGTGCCAGCAGTGATGCACCTGGGGGGGCATATGCT. It specifies CASSDAPGGAYA. The whole CDR3 is CASSDAPGGAYAEQFF.

Comment on this clone: Gene names are the mouse ones. From the germline J gene comes the end of the CDR3, since the read stops 4 residues before it. The chain combines TRBV14 with TRBJ2-1; 11 nucleotides line up with TRBD1. This CDR3 comprises 15 residues. CDR1 SGHDT and CDR2 FRDEAV come from the germline V gene. V lost 4 bases, J lost 6 bases, and 6 bases stayed unmatched. The CDR3 here is CASSPGTGGFAEQFF. CDR3 DNA, as far as it was read: TGTGCCAGCAGTCCCGGGACAGGGGGATTTGCT.

The table lists this clone with a few counts. Gene names denote mouse genes. The read is 4 residues too short to cover the CDR3 end, so that end is filled in from the germline J gene. The rearrangement links TRBV13-3 to TRBJ1-2; possible D gene TRBD1, 5 bases. Germline lookup yields CDR1 NNHDY and CDR2 SYVADS. Trimming shortened V by 0 bases and J by 0 bases, and 9 bases separated the two germline ends. This CDR3 comprises 15 residues. CDR3 DNA (partial): TGTGCCAGCAGTGATGCGACAGCCCCAAACTCC. It codes for CASSDATAPNS. The entire CDR3 protein reads CASSDATAPNSDYTF.

This clone came up a few times. Germline and genes: mouse. The read ends 4 residues early relative to the CDR3; the germline J gene fills the gap. The gene calls are TRBV1 and TRBJ2-7; 10 bases map to TRBD2. This CDR3 is built from 16 residues. V shed 0 bases, J shed 0 bases, and the junction held 2 bases outside the gene matches. Germline V gene data show CDR1 as NSQYPW and CDR2 as LRSPGD (reference sequence). Incomplete CDR3 DNA: TGCACCTGCAGTGCAGATGACTGGGGGGTCTCCTAT. Amino acids: CTCSADDWGVSY. The complete CDR3 protein is CTCSADDWGVSYEQYF.

Regarding this clone: All gene names here are mouse names. The read ends 4 residues shy of where the CDR3 ends; the end is completed using the germline J gene. The chain combines TRBV13-2 with TRBJ1-4; TRBD1 might be the D (6 bases). CDR1 is NNHNN, CDR2 SYGAGS, per germline (reference sequence). The CDR3 length is 15 residues. Deletions cut 2 bases from V and 5 bases from J, with 13 bases between. The CDR3 bases that were read are TGTGCCAGCGGTGAAGGGGGGGGCCCTAACGAA. It codes for CASGEGGGPNE. The whole CDR3 is CASGEGGGPNERLFF.

A note on this clone: Mismatch with germline at one junction end may stem from a read error. Germline and genes here are mouse. The read ends 4 residues shy of where the CDR3 ends; the end is completed using the germline J gene. The rearrangement joins TRBV1 to TRBJ2-1, with TRBD2 matching 8 bases. The CDR3 loop spans 14 amino acids. Germline V gene lookup returns CDR1 NSQYPW and CDR2 LRSPGD (reference sequence). The CDR3: CPCRETGDYAEQFF. The DNA read from the CDR3 is TGCCCCTGCAGGGAGACTGGGGACTATGCT. The variable domain in full, completed from reference TRBV1 and TRBJ2-1, reads VTLLEQNPRWRLVPRGQAVNLRCILKNSQYPWMSWYQQDLQKQLQWLFTLRSPGDKEVKSLPGADYLATRVTDTELRLQVANMSQGRTLYCPCRETGDYAEQFFGPGTRLTVL.

On this clone: Genes and germline come from the mouse. From the germline J gene comes the end of the CDR3, since the read stops 4 residues before it. The chain recombines TRBV1 with TRBJ2-5; D is unclear. The CDR3 loop spans 15 amino acids. The germline V and J ends were trimmed by 1 base and 0 bases, with 8 bases remaining between them. The germline V gene encodes CDR1 NSQYPW and CDR2 LRSPGD (reference sequence). The covered CDR3 bases are TGCACCTGCAGTGCAGTCACAAATAACCAAGAC. This translates into CTCSAVTNNQD. The complete CDR3 protein is CTCSAVTNNQDTQYF.